This T cell receptor beta chain emerged from a study of shared clonotypes between healthy human individuals. Study-level background: Participating donors consisted of a couple of women and a few men aged 18 to 49.

In the original processing: ImmunoSEQ output held junction-only sequences without quality scores, so filtering differed. The method was immunoSEQ multiplex PCR; TCRdb's version includes in-frame clones alone and lacks a portion of them. V, J and clone size reflect that table, while D and trimming were determined from the DNA. The table records some 2.1 million clones, 90% to 95% of them present only once. The CDR3 is 13 residues long. The V gene lost 1 base and the J gene lost 7 bases, with 13 bases spanning the gap. CDR1 and CDR2 from the germline V gene are GTSNPN and SVGIG (reference sequence). The sample was naive CD4+ T cells sorted from blood. Subset defined: CD45RA+ positively selected. V gene TRBV30 combines with J gene TRBJ1-1; D is uncertain. The receptor was isolated from a man aged 18 to 30 in good health. The CDR3 sequence: CAWSERTSGEAFF. The CDR3, as DNA: TGTGCCTGGAGTGAAAGGACCTCGGGTGAAGCTTTCTTT.